This TCR beta chain comes out of a study of CD8 T cells in ankylosing spondylitis. The table lists this clonotype with many counts. Antigen unknown. TCRdb itself ran the 5' RACE reads through MiXCR, one entry per CDR3 protein. In the table there are about 240,000 distinct CDR3 sequences, over 8.5% of which are singletons. Trimming took 3 bases from V and 0 from J, leaving 15 bases between them. The CDR3 spans 17 residues. The study, taken as a whole, reports: CD8+ disease-linked clones were present at relatively low frequencies in blood.

The receptor comes from a male donor with ankylosing spondylitis or in good health (not recorded which). Sequenced: blood, either unsorted or a sorted T cell fraction (not recorded which). V gene TRBV12-3 or TRBV12-4 combines with J gene TRBJ1-5, with D unresolved. For the CDR3, the DNA is TGTGCCAGCAGTTTCTACCCCGCCACCGATAGCAATCAGCCCCAGCATTTT. Translated, it gives CASSFYPATDSNQPQHF.